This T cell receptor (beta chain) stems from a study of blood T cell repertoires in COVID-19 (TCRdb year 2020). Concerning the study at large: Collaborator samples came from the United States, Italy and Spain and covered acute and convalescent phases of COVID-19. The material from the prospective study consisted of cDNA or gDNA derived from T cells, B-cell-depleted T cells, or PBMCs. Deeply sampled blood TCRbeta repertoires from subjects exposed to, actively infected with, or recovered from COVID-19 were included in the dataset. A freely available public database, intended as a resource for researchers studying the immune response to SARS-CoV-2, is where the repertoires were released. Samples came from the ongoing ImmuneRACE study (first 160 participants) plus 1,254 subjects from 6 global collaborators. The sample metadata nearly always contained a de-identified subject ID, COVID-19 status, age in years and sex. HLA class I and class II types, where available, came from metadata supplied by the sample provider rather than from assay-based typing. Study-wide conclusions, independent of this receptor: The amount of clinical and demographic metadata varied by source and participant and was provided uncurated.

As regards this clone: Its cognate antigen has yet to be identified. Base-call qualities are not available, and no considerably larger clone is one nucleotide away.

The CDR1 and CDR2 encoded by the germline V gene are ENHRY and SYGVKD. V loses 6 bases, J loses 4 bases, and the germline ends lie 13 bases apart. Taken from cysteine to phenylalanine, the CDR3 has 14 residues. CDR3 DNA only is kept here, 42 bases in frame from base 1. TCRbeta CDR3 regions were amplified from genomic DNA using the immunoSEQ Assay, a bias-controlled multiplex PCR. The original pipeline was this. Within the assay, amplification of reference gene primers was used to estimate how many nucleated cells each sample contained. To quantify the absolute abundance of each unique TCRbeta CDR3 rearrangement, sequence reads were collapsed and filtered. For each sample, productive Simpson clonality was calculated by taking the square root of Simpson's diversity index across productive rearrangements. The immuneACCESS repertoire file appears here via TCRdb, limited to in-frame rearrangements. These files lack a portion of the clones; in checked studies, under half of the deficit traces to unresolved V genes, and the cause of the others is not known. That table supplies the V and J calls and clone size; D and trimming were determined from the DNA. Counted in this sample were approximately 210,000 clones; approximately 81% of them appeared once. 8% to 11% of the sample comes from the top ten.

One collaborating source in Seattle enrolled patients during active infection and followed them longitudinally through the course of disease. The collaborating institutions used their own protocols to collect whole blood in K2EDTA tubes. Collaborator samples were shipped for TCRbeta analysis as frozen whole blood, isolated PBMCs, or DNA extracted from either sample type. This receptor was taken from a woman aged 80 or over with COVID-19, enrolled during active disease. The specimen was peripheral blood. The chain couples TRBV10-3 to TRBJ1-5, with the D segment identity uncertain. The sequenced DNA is TGTGCCATCAGCGCCGGTGCAGGTAATCAGCCCCAGCATTTT. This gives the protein CAISAGAGNQPQHF.